The present entry profiles one T cell receptor beta chain with its context. No antigen is known for it. No per-base quality is available; no much larger clone lies one base away. The sample is drawn from a study of T cell responses to AZD1222 COVID-19 vaccine (dated by TCRdb to about 2021). In terms of the full investigation: Because spike-specific TCR depth and breadth did not differ between the two schedules, AZD1222 recipients who got a second dose at roughly 4 weeks were pooled with those who got a second dose at roughly 12 weeks. TCR sequencing was performed for about 250 trial participants, of whom some 200 were given two doses of AZD1222 and approximately 25 were given two doses of MenACWY control vaccine. Enrollment into the trials was organized by age into subgroups of 18-55, 56-69 and 70-plus years, and those subgroups contained roughly 160, 29 and 62 TCR-sequenced participants, respectively. The full study reports these points: No day 14 peak-response samples were available, so repertoires were characterized only after the peak T cell response. In the small 56-69-year group, the increase in depth fell short of significance, most likely because of low power. Spike-specific TCR breadth and depth rose significantly after two AZD1222 doses compared with day 0 and with MenACWY recipients. The whole spike protein was spanned by vaccine-associated CD4 TCRs, and dominant responses were seen in regions 160-218 and 743-854. Most participants were white British and females outnumbered males, and the authors suggested that clonal diversity may have been underestimated. Reportedly, close to half of the unique spike-specific TCRs recognized epitopes lying outside the regions that are mutated in the B.1.351 and B.1.1.7 variants. Conclusions about previously exposed vaccinees are limited because only 5 or 6 AZD1222 recipients were SARS-CoV-2 seropositive at baseline.

From cysteine to phenylalanine, the CDR3 is 15 amino acids long. Only the CDR3 region is kept as DNA, spanning 45 bases read in frame from base 1. Trimmed from V: 2 bases; trimmed from J: 7 bases; junction bases lacking a gene match: 7. CDR1 and CDR2 are drawn from the germline V gene: MNHEY, SVGAGI. The sample's time point label, decoded: baseline before first vaccination. Samples from vaccinated people were obtained from the UK trials COV001 and COV002, which included a single-blind randomized controlled phase 2/3 trial of AZD1222 (ChAdOx1 nCoV-19) in healthy adults. For TCRbeta chain sequencing, PBMC samples from trial participants were taken at day 0 and at day 28 after the second dose. The CDR3 regions of human TCRbeta chains were analyzed by immunosequencing. The study's own analysis went as follows. Repertoire TCRs were matched against a reference library of SARS-CoV-2-specific TCRs generated with the MIRA antigen-specificity platform. Breadth was defined as the fraction of unique TCRs that were SARS-CoV-2-associated, and depth was defined as the fraction of total T cells that were SARS-CoV-2-associated. Each spike-specific TCR was assigned to its reactive spike region and to a CD4 or CD8 class using the MIRA data. Log10-transformed breadth and depth values were compared by one-way ANOVA with Sidak's multiple comparisons tests. TCRdb stores this immuneACCESS table with in-frame sequences only. Part of the clones is absent; in the studies checked, under half of the shortfall reflects unresolved V genes, and no reason is known for the rest. V, J and clone size derive from that table, while D and trimming were established from the DNA sequence. The sample contains 110,000 to 150,000 clones, 92% of them found a single time. The ten top clones hold roughly 2% of the sample.

The TCR sequence derives from an adult in good health. The chain joins TRBV6-5 to TRBJ2-2, and 7 bases in between align with TRBD1. The sample was peripheral blood, taken on day 0 of AZD1222 vaccination. The CDR3 protein is CASSYPRQGGGELFF. The sequenced DNA: TGTGCCAGCAGTTACCCGAGACAGGGCGGCGGGGAGCTGTTTTTT.